The entry that follows covers one T cell receptor beta chain sequence. This sample is part of a study of blood T cell repertoires in COVID-19. Here immunoSEQ multiplex PCR was the method, and the copy in TCRdb shows in-frame clones only, minus some. Of just over 95,000 clones in the sample, roughly nine tenths were seen once. The length of the CDR3 is 18 residues. CDR1 is SGDLS, CDR2 YYNGEE, per germline. Unmatched junction bases numbered 17, after V lost 3 bases and J lost 5 bases. This receptor was obtained from a man aged 45-65 years with acute or convalescent COVID-19. The chain couples TRBV9 to TRBJ2-1; 7 bases are shared with TRBD1. The material sequenced was peripheral blood. The CDR3 sequence is CASSGLGSRGGPHNEQFF. DNA of the CDR3: TGTGCCAGCAGCGGACTGGGATCGAGAGGGGGCCCCCACAATGAGCAGTTCTTC.